Listed here is a single T cell receptor beta chain. Its antigen is not identified. The data stem from a study of cytomegalovirus exposure and HLA in healthy donors. CDR3 length: 14 amino acids. Germline values: CDR1 SGHVS, CDR2 FQNEAQ. V was pared by 3 bases and J by 1 base, with 9 bases between. Study conclusions and caveats: In a later analysis, TCR beta V- and J-gene trimming showed a link to a missense DCLRE1C variant. Cytomegalovirus-associated TCR beta chains were listed, numbering some 180. Fewer N-insertions than the 666-donor mean were reportedly shown by an Asian-associated ancestry cluster in a later analysis. Indistinguishability led to the exclusion of some V segments, TRBV6-2 and TRBV6-3 included.

60 Vbeta and 13 Jbeta primers were used in PCR. This table comes from immunoSEQ multiplex PCR, and its TCRdb copy is limited to in-frame clones, with some not included. The sample records over 100,000 clones, about 9.1% being singletons. Input material: PBMCs. The J gene is TRBJ1-1, the V gene TRBV7-8; D is perhaps TRBD1 (5 bases). This sequence originates from a woman aged 40 to 50 in good health and CMV-seropositive. The CDR3 DNA reads as TGTGCCAGCAGCTTCCGGGGGAGGAACACTGAAGCTTTCTTT. Amino acids: CASSFRGRNTEAFF.